The entry below gives a single T cell receptor beta chain sequence along with its context. The CDR3 is 14 amino acids. Germline CDR1 reads SNHLY; CDR2 reads FYNNEI. Deletions cut 5 bases from V and 5 bases from J, with 16 bases between. The source of the sample is a study of blood T cell repertoires in COVID-19. Overall study: Whether acute or convalescent, the COVID-19 samples came from the United States, Italy and Spain. Nucleic acid was either cDNA or gDNA, and it came from T cells, B-cell-depleted T cells, or PBMCs.

Clones were read by immunoSEQ multiplex PCR, and TCRdb kept only the in-frame ones, dropping some. The sample includes under 150,000 clones, 85% of them seen just once. J is TRBJ2-7 and V is TRBV2; tentatively, D is TRBD1 (6 bases). The clonotype originates from a human donor in a cohort sampled during active COVID-19. Specimen: peripheral blood. CDR3 in amino acids: CASSPITGSHEQYF. CDR3 nucleotide sequence: TGTGCCAGCAGTCCTATTACAGGGTCCCACGAGCAGTACTTC.